Listed here are 21 T cell receptor beta chains from one sample, sequenced in a study of blood T cell repertoires in COVID-19. The data were produced by immunoSEQ multiplex PCR, yet TCRdb's version contains in-frame clones alone and is incomplete. The top ten clones hold roughly 0.66% of a sample with about 440,000 clones, roughly 88% of them seen once. Material for sequencing was PBMCs or T cells enriched from blood (not recorded which). The receptors originated from a man aged 18 to 35 who had recovered from COVID-19.

This sequence joins TRBV11-2 and TRBJ1-1, with TRBD1 as a possible D gene (5 bases). In germline, CDR1 is SGHAT, CDR2 FQNNGV. V shed 1 base and J shed 4 bases, with 13 bases lying between them. This CDR3 comprises 15 residues. CDR3 residues: CASSLVPRVGTEAFF. CDR3 nucleotide sequence: TGTGCCAGCAGCTTAGTCCCCAGGGTAGGCACTGAAGCTTTCTTT.

The chain is built from TRBV27 and TRBJ2-7; 8 bases line up with TRBD2. The CDR3 sequence is 16 residues long. Trimming at V came to 6 bases and at J to 0 bases, leaving 10 bases not matched to a gene. Germline lookup yields CDR1 MNHEY and CDR2 SMNVEV (reference sequence). The CDR3 DNA is TGTGCCAGCAGGCTTGTTAGCGGGGCGAGCTCCTACGAGCAGTACTTC. Its translation is CASRLVSGASSYEQYF.

The chain links TRBV7-9 to TRBJ2-7; 8 bases match TRBD1. The CDR3 is made up of 14 amino acids. Germline V gene data show CDR1 as SEHNR and CDR2 as FQNEAQ (reference sequence). J was trimmed by 3 bases and V by 3 bases; bases with no gene match: 4. This CDR3 reads CASSLGGQVYEQYF. The CDR3 DNA follows: TGTGCCAGCAGCTTGGGGGGACAGGTCTACGAGCAGTACTTC.

This chain joins TRBV5-1 and TRBJ2-2; no reliable D call. V was trimmed by 0 bases and J by 6 bases, leaving 12 bases between them. In germline, CDR1 is SGHRS, CDR2 YFSETQ. This CDR3 is 15 amino acids long. The DNA of the CDR3 is TGCGCCAGCAGCTTGGGGGCCACGACCGCCGGGGAGCTGTTTTTT. It yields the protein CASSLGATTAGELFF.

CDR3 nucleotides: TGTGCCAGCAGTCCACTACGGGGGGAGCTGTTTTTT. It specifies CASSPLRGELFF. The chain combines TRBV12-3 or TRBV12-4 with TRBJ2-2; no definite D call. V shed 5 bases and J shed 8 bases, with 9 bases lying between them. The CDR3 has 12 amino acids.

The rearrangement links TRBV14 to TRBJ1-3; D not resolved. The CDR3 has 12 residues. The V gene's germline CDR1 is SGHDN and CDR2 FVKESK. With 5 bases removed from V and 3 bases from J, the gap between germline ends came to 5 bases. The DNA of the CDR3 is TGTGCCAGCAGCGTCGGTGGAAACACCATATATTTT. Translating gives CASSVGGNTIYF.

The genes are TRBV7-8 and TRBJ2-4; TRBD1 matches at 7 bases. CDR3 size: 16 residues. Per germline, CDR1 SGHVS and CDR2 FQNEAQ. V trimming: 4 bases; J trimming: 0 bases; junction bases outside the gene matches: 6. CDR3 residues: CASSSDRVLAKNIQYF. CDR3 bases: TGTGCCAGCAGCTCCGACAGGGTCCTAGCCAAAAACATTCAGTACTTC.

V usage is TRBV12-5 and J usage is TRBJ2-3; TRBD1 might be the D (5 bases). The V gene lost 0 bases and the J gene lost 6 bases, with 16 bases spanning the gap. Per germline, CDR1 LGHNT and CDR2 FRNRAP. CDR3 length: 16 residues. The CDR3 nucleotides read TGTGCTAGTGGTTTGGTAAGCTGGGGCCATAATGATACGCAGTATTTT. Protein: CASGLVSWGHNDTQYF.

CDR3 loop: CASSQDLSGANVLTF. DNA for the CDR3: TGTGCCAGCAGCCAAGATCTATCTGGGGCCAACGTCCTGACTTTC. The chain is built from TRBV3-1 (or the pseudogene TRBV3-2) and TRBJ2-6; D not certain. V was cut by 0 bases and J by 1 base, with 4 bases left in between. This CDR3 is built from 15 residues. CDR1 and CDR2 from the germline V gene are LGHDT and YNNKEL (reference sequence).

The CDR3 reads CASSIIVRNEAFF. For the CDR3, the DNA is TGTGCCAGTAGTATTATAGTGAGGAATGAAGCTTTCTTT. The chain joins TRBV19 to TRBJ1-1; D call uncertain. In germline, CDR1 is LNHDA, CDR2 SQIVND (reference sequence). The CDR3 has 13 residues. The ends were cut back, 3 bases at V and 7 bases at J, with 12 bases in the middle.

The chain recombines TRBV2 with TRBJ1-2; possibly TRBD1 for D (6 bases). The CDR3 has 12 residues. The V gene's germline CDR1 is SNHLY and CDR2 FYNNEI. With 6 bases removed from V and 4 bases from J, the gap between germline ends came to 9 bases. The CDR3 sequence: CASRGDTYGYTF. CDR3 DNA sequence: TGTGCCAGCAGGGGGGACACCTATGGCTACACCTTC.

This clone showed up just once. This chain uses TRBV6-5 with TRBJ1-2; tentative D call: TRBD1 (6 bases). This CDR3 is built from 16 residues. Trimming pared 2 bases from V and 2 bases from J, leaving 15 bases between. Germline lookup yields CDR1 MNHEY and CDR2 SVGAGI. CDR3 amino acids: CASSYQFDRLNYGYTF. For the CDR3, the DNA is TGTGCCAGCAGTTACCAATTTGACAGGCTCAACTATGGCTACACCTTC.

This sequence joins TRBV28 and TRBJ2-1; TRBD2 agrees at 14 bases. CDR1 and CDR2 from the germline V gene are MDHEN and SYDVKM. This CDR3 comprises 20 residues. The trim removed 4 bases at V and 0 bases at J, leaving 11 bases unmatched. CDR3 sequence: CASSSPGTSGSRRSYNEQFF. The CDR3 DNA follows: TGTGCCAGCAGTTCTCCCGGGACTAGCGGGAGCAGGCGCTCCTACAATGAGCAGTTCTTC.

The rearrangement uses TRBV4-1 and TRBJ1-5, with a possible D match to TRBD1 (5 bases). Germline loops: CDR1 MGHRA, CDR2 YSYEKL. Trimming took off 4 bases at V and 3 bases at J, with 13 bases between the two ends. This CDR3 is 15 amino acids long. The CDR3 region is CASSLRGEANQPQHF. DNA of the CDR3: TGCGCCAGCAGCCTTCGGGGGGAGGCCAATCAGCCCCAGCATTTT.

This chain connects TRBV3-1 (or the pseudogene TRBV3-2) to TRBJ2-7; possibly TRBD1 for D (6 bases). Between the trimmed V and J ends, which lost 1 base and 2 bases, there was a span of 18 bases. There are 17 residues in the CDR3. Per the germline V gene, CDR1 is LGHDT and CDR2 is YNNKEL (reference sequence). The CDR3 spells CASSQGGRAVRPYEQYF. The CDR3 DNA reads TGTGCCAGCAGCCAAGGGGGGCGCGCGGTCCGTCCCTACGAGCAGTACTTC.

The chain is built from TRBV7-9 and TRBJ2-3; 7 nucleotides line up with TRBD2. V trimming: 1 base; J trimming: 2 bases; junction bases outside the gene matches: 15. The CDR3 contains 19 residues. CDR1 SEHNR and CDR2 FQNEAQ come from the germline V gene (reference sequence). The CDR3 sequence is CASSLEFWTRDTITDTQYF. Written as DNA, the CDR3 is TGTGCCAGCAGCTTAGAATTTTGGACTAGAGACACCATCACAGATACGCAGTATTTT.

This clone appeared a single time. The chain joins TRBV14 to TRBJ2-1; tentatively, D is TRBD2 (6 bases). This CDR3 has 13 residues. CDR1 SGHDN and CDR2 FVKESK come from the germline V gene. The V and J ends lost 6 bases and 8 bases respectively, with 14 bases between them. The CDR3 here is CASSADYLYEQFF. The DNA of the CDR3 is TGTGCCAGCAGTGCGGACTATCTCTATGAGCAGTTCTTC.

The chain has TRBV6-5 and TRBJ1-1, with TRBD1 matching 7 bases. The CDR3 is 13 residues long. J gave up 7 bases and V 5 bases, and 7 bases lay outside the gene matches. Germline V gives CDR1 MNHEY, CDR2 SVGAGI. The CDR3 nucleotides read TGTGCCAGCAGTATCAACAGGGGCGATGAAGCTTTCTTT. This sequence encodes CASSINRGDEAFF.

The chain has TRBV18 and TRBJ1-1; TRBD1 aligns across 9 bases. The CDR3 spans 14 residues. Germline CDR1 is KGHSH and CDR2 is LQKENI. V shed 5 bases and J 4 bases; nucleotides not matched to a gene: 5. The CDR3 loop is CASSRQGEGTEAFF. The CDR3 DNA is TGTGCCAGCTCAAGACAGGGGGAGGGCACTGAAGCTTTCTTT.

V is TRBV4-1 and J is TRBJ1-3, with TRBD1 identical over 7 bases. The CDR3 length is 16 residues. Trimming took 1 base from V and 0 from J; bases not matched to a gene: 3. Germline V gives CDR1 MGHRA, CDR2 YSYEKL. This CDR3 is CASSQGQGGSGNTIYF. In nucleotides, the CDR3 is TGCGCCAGCAGCCAAGGACAGGGAGGCTCTGGAAACACCATATATTTT.

The table lists this clone with a count of one. The same CDR3 is also encoded by other DNA sequences in this sample. This sequence joins TRBV30 and TRBJ1-5; 8 bases match TRBD1. Germline-derived CDR1 and CDR2 are GTSNPN and SVGIG (reference sequence). The CDR3 runs 14 residues. The junction had 7 bases not matched to a gene; V was cut back by 4 bases and J by 5 bases. CDR3 coding DNA: TGTGCCTGGACTCCGGACAGGGAGGATCAGCCCCAGCATTTT. Encoded protein: CAWTPDREDQPQHF.